This passage covers 22 T cell receptor beta chains from one sample sequenced in a study of shared clonotypes between healthy human individuals. The method was immunoSEQ multiplex PCR; TCRdb's version includes in-frame clones alone and lacks a portion of them. The table has fewer than 500,000 clones, nearly 80% seen once. Sequencing used PBMCs. The receptors were sampled from a woman between 35 and 50 years old in good health. Some clones in this sample may be carry-over from other donors' samples.

The chain links TRBV28 to TRBJ1-1, with a tentative D call TRBD1 (5 bases). V was cut by 3 bases and J by 11 bases, with 16 bases left in between. The CDR3 runs 13 residues. CDR1 MDHEN and CDR2 SYDVKM come from the germline V gene. The CDR3: CASSFRDLREAFF. In nucleotides, the CDR3 is TGTGCCAGCAGTTTCCGGGACCTACGTGAGGCTTTCTTT. Complete variable domain (other parts from reference TRBV28 and TRBJ1-1): DVKVTQSSRYLVKRTGEKVFLECVQDMDHENMFWYRQDPGLGLRLIYFSYDVKMKEKGDIPEGYSVSREKKERFSLILESASTNQTSMYLCASSFRDLREAFFGQGTRLTVV.

The J gene is TRBJ1-1, the V gene TRBV18, with TRBD1 matching over 7 bases. V was clipped by 2 bases and J by 10 bases; unmatched bases: 13. Germline CDR1 and CDR2: KGHSH and LQKENI. The CDR3 runs 15 residues. The CDR3 is CASSPSLDRAVRAFF. DNA of the CDR3: TGTGCCAGCTCACCATCCTTAGACAGGGCAGTCAGAGCTTTCTTT.

This clone was recorded a few times. The CDR3 DNA sequence: TGTGCCAGCAGACGACTCCTAAGCTCCTACGAGCAGTACTTC. Amino acid sequence: CASRRLLSSYEQYF. V gene TRBV6-5 combines with J gene TRBJ2-7, with D unresolved. The germline gives CDR1 MNHEY, CDR2 SVGAGI. V lost 6 bases and J 0 bases, leaving 12 bases between the germline ends. CDR3 length: 14 amino acids.

Comment on this clone: The sample has other DNA sequences that encode this CDR3 too. This chain connects TRBV27 to TRBJ2-7, with 8 positions matching TRBD2. This CDR3 is built from 14 residues. Germline-derived CDR1 and CDR2 are MNHEY and SMNVEV (reference sequence). V shed 3 bases, J shed 3 bases, and the junction held 4 bases outside the gene matches. The CDR3 coding sequence is TGTGCCAGCAGTTTCCTAGCGGGTAGCTACGAGCAGTACTTC. It yields the protein CASSFLAGSYEQYF.

The J gene is TRBJ2-2, the V gene TRBV9, with D possibly matching TRBD1 (5 bases). The CDR3 totals 17 residues. The germline V and J ends were trimmed by 0 bases and 4 bases, with 16 bases remaining between them. Germline V lookup: CDR1 SGDLS, CDR2 YYNGEE. The CDR3 reads CASSVATQGSSTGELFF. CDR3 nucleotide sequence: TGTGCCAGCAGCGTAGCCACCCAGGGATCAAGCACCGGGGAGCTGTTTTTT.

As concerns this clone: A read error may produce the germline difference seen at one junction end. Other DNA sequences within the sample encode an identical CDR3. V usage is TRBV7-2 and J usage is TRBJ2-2; 8 bases line up with TRBD2. The CDR3 totals 19 residues. The germline CDR1 and CDR2 sequences are SGHTA and FQGNSA. The CDR3 nucleotides read TGTGCCAGCAGCTTAATCGATCTCGGGGACGGGAGGGCACCCGGGGAGCTGTTCTTT. Translating gives CASSLIDLGDGRAPGELFF.

The chain recombines TRBV30 with TRBJ2-7; D may be TRBD2 (6 bases). V was shortened by 5 bases and J by 4 bases, with 15 bases between the two germline ends. Germline V gene sequence: CDR1 GTSNPN, CDR2 SVGIG (reference sequence). This CDR3 has 13 residues. The CDR3 loop reads CAWGRTPLYEQYF. The CDR3 DNA sequence: TGTGCCTGGGGGAGGACCCCTCTGTACGAGCAGTACTTC. The complete variable domain, with remaining parts taken from reference TRBV30 and TRBJ2-7, reads SQTIHQWPATLVQPVGSPLSLECTVEGTSNPNLYWYRQAAGRGLQLLFYSVGIGQISSEVPQNLSASRPQDRQFILSSKKLLLSDSGFYLCAWGRTPLYEQYFGPGTRLTVT.

The V and J genes are TRBV30 and TRBJ2-7; D uncertain. Germline CDR1 reads GTSNPN; CDR2 reads SVGIG (reference sequence). The CDR3 loop spans 13 amino acids. The V and J ends lost 0 bases and 6 bases respectively, with 12 bases between them. CDR3 amino acids: CAWSVSHTAEQYF. The CDR3 bases are TGTGCCTGGAGTGTTAGTCACACAGCCGAGCAGTACTTC.

This chain links TRBV11-2 with TRBJ2-5, with D unresolved. Germline V CDR1 and CDR2: SGHAT, FQNNGV. Trimming shortened V by 8 bases and J by 7 bases, and 17 bases separated the two germline ends. The CDR3 runs 13 residues. CDR3 amino acids: CASGPRIYGTQYF. CDR3 coding DNA: TGTGCCAGCGGCCCTCGGATCTACGGGACCCAGTACTTC.

Worth noting for this clone: This CDR3 is also generated by other DNA sequences in the sample. This chain joins TRBV9 and TRBJ2-1; 9 nucleotides line up with TRBD1. This CDR3 comprises 15 residues. The J segment lost 3 bases and the V segment lost 4 bases, leaving 5 bases of the junction unmatched. CDR1 is SGDLS and CDR2 is YYNGEE in the germline V gene. The CDR3 bases are TGTGCCAGCAGCCCTAGGACAGGGGACTACAATGAGCAGTTCTTC. Its translation is CASSPRTGDYNEQFF.

The J gene is TRBJ2-7, the V gene TRBV18, with TRBD2 matching over 10 bases. V lost 4 bases, J lost 0 bases, and 9 bases stayed unmatched. The germline gives CDR1 KGHSH, CDR2 LQKENI. This CDR3 has 17 amino acids. CDR3 loop: CASSRTGASGSSYEQYF. The CDR3 DNA sequence: TGTGCCAGCTCACGAACCGGGGCTAGCGGGAGCTCCTACGAGCAGTACTTC.

Regarding this clone: This may stem from a read error, because a much larger clone lies one nucleotide away. The same CDR3 is also encoded by other DNA sequences in this sample. V and J are TRBV30 and TRBJ2-5; a weak D match, TRBD1 (6 bases). This CDR3 region has 13 residues. CDR1 GTSNPN and CDR2 SVGIG come from the germline V gene (reference sequence). V was pared by 0 bases and J by 11 bases, with 16 bases between. DNA for the CDR3: TGTGCCTGGAGTGTCGGCTTAGAAGGGACACAGTACTTC. As protein: CAWSVGLEGTQYF.

The gene calls are TRBV11-3 and TRBJ2-1, with D unclear. V was trimmed by 4 bases and J by 10 bases, leaving 14 bases between them. In germline, CDR1 is SGHNT, CDR2 YENEEA. The CDR3 is 13 amino acids. The DNA of the CDR3 is TGTGCCAGCAGCTCCTCGGGCCAAACAGAGCAGTTCTTC. Its protein product is CASSSSGQTEQFF. The full variable domain, rest sourced from reference TRBV11-3 and TRBJ2-1, is EAGVVQSPRYKIIEKKQPVAFWCNPISGHNTLYWYLQNLGQGPELLIRYENEEAVDDSQLPKDRFSAERLKGVDSTLKIQPAELGDSAVYLCASSSSGQTEQFFGPGTRLTVL.

The chain links TRBV10-3 to TRBJ2-7; D is perhaps TRBD2 (6 bases). The CDR3 runs 13 residues. Per germline, CDR1 ENHRY and CDR2 SYGVKD. Trimming shortened V by 6 bases and J by 5 bases, and 14 bases separated the two germline ends. CDR3 nucleotides: TGTGCCATCAGCTTCGGGACTTCGAACGAGCAGTACTTC. Its translation is CAISFGTSNEQYF.

The V call is TRBV7-9, the J call TRBJ1-2; possibly TRBD1 for D (5 bases). From germline, CDR1 is SEHNR and CDR2 FQNEAQ (reference sequence). Trimming removed 0 bases from V and 2 bases from J, with 16 bases in between. This CDR3 region has 17 residues. The CDR3 is CASSLAPSGKENYGYTF. The CDR3 DNA is TGTGCCAGCAGCTTAGCACCCTCAGGGAAGGAGAACTATGGCTACACCTTC. Based on the CDR3 plus reference TRBV7-9 and TRBJ1-2, the full variable domain is DTGVSQNPRHKITKRGQNVTFRCDPISEHNRLYWYRQTLGQGPEFLTYFQNEAQLEKSRLLSDRFSAERPKGSFSTLEIQRTEQGDSAMYLCASSLAPSGKENYGYTFGSGTRLTVV.

V and J are TRBV5-4 and TRBJ1-3; 10 nucleotides line up with TRBD1. The CDR3 is 15 amino acids. Germline-derived CDR1 and CDR2 are SGHNT and YYREEE (reference sequence). V dropped 3 bases and J dropped 8; count of bases not matched to a gene: 8. The CDR3 is CASSSRTGGPDTIYF. CDR3 DNA sequence: TGTGCCAGCAGCTCCCGGACAGGGGGACCTGACACCATATATTTT.

The V call is TRBV6-5, the J call TRBJ2-2; 7 nucleotides line up with TRBD1. Germline V lookup: CDR1 MNHEY, CDR2 SVGAGI. V shed 7 bases, J shed 4 bases, and the junction held 9 bases outside the gene matches. The CDR3 has 15 amino acids. This chain's CDR3 is CASTPRTGGTGELFF. CDR3 bases: TGTGCCAGCACCCCCCGGACAGGCGGCACCGGGGAGCTGTTTTTT.

In its sample, this clone was seen a few times. The J gene is TRBJ2-7, the V gene TRBV7-9; TRBD2 might be the D (5 bases). This CDR3 spans 14 amino acids. The germline V gene has CDR1 SEHNR and CDR2 FQNEAQ (reference sequence). The germline V and J ends were trimmed by 2 bases and 5 bases, with 13 bases remaining between them. The CDR3 DNA follows: TGTGCCAGCAGCTTAAGCGTCGGGAATGACGAGCAGTACTTC. This sequence encodes CASSLSVGNDEQYF.

The chain uses TRBV30 and TRBJ1-2; possible D gene TRBD1, 6 bases. The germline gives CDR1 GTSNPN, CDR2 SVGIG (reference sequence). This CDR3 has 15 amino acids. Deletions cut 1 base from V and 0 bases from J, with 12 bases between. The CDR3 sequence: CAWSGDRRANYGYTF. CDR3 coding DNA: TGTGCCTGGAGTGGCGACAGGAGAGCTAACTATGGCTACACCTTC.

The rearrangement links TRBV5-6 to TRBJ2-5, with 7 bases that match TRBD2. The CDR3 extends over 16 amino acids. After removal of 4 bases from V and 3 bases from J, the junction contained 12 bases not matched to a gene. Germline lookup yields CDR1 SGHDT and CDR2 YYEEEE. CDR3 residues: CASSRAYGRTKETQYF. As DNA, the CDR3 is TGTGCCAGCAGCAGAGCGTACGGGAGGACCAAAGAGACCCAGTACTTC.

The chain joins TRBV7-2 to TRBJ2-7; D gene unclear. The CDR3 has 15 residues. CDR1 is SGHTA and CDR2 is FQGNSA in the germline V gene. Trimming pared 5 bases from V and 0 bases from J, leaving 14 bases between. CDR3 DNA sequence: TGTGCCAGCAGCCCCCGGACCTTTAGCTCCTACGAGCAGTACTTC. Translating gives CASSPRTFSSYEQYF.

The chain links TRBV6-5 to TRBJ2-5; 9 nucleotides align to TRBD2. The CDR3 has 15 residues. Germline loops: CDR1 MNHEY, CDR2 SVGAGI. The V and J ends lost 2 bases and 7 bases, in that order; junction bases with no gene match: 8. CDR3 in amino acids: CASSYPASGIGTQYF. In DNA form, the CDR3 reads TGTGCCAGCAGTTACCCTGCTAGCGGGATTGGGACCCAGTACTTC.